A selection of T cell receptor beta chains follows, all from one sample in a study of blood T cell repertoires in COVID-19. Here immunoSEQ multiplex PCR was the method, and the copy in TCRdb shows in-frame clones only, minus some. This sample has more than 300,000 clones, with more than 75% found just once. The sequencing sample was made of peripheral blood. The receptors come from a woman in her 30s with COVID-19, enrolled during active disease. CDR3s include the opening cysteine and the closing phenylalanine or tryptophan.

V	length	J	CDR3
TRBV3-1/TRBV3-2	18	TRBJ2-3	CASSQLLAGGRSTDTQYF
TRBV18	14	TRBJ1-6	CASSPLQGESPLHF
TRBV11-2	15	TRBJ2-1	CASSLGTGYHNEQFF
TRBV5-6	16	TRBJ1-6	CASSSTGTENNSPLHF
TRBV7-6	16	TRBJ2-2	CASSLEADTITGELFF
TRBV10-2	14	TRBJ1-5	CASKELYSNQPQHF
TRBV19	13	TRBJ2-2	CASRYRVSGELFF
TRBV7-2	19	TRBJ2-1	CASSLVGPNLYSSYNEQFF
TRBV28	14	TRBJ2-2	CASSLGQITGELFF
TRBV11-2	14	TRBJ2-2	CASSPSGRTGELFF
TRBV19	14	TRBJ1-2	CASSIQTTRGGYTF
TRBV4-1	14	TRBJ2-7	CASSMDRGSYEQYF
TRBV4-1	15	TRBJ2-7	CASSRPTSGSYEQYF
TRBV3-1/TRBV3-2	16	TRBJ2-3	CASSQGSGLGTDTQYF
TRBV28	12	TRBJ1-2	CATSQGGYGYTF
TRBV5-1	11	TRBJ2-1	CASARDNEQFF
TRBV7-2	14	TRBJ2-7	CASSDSRGVYEQYF
TRBV29-1	15	TRBJ2-7	CSVEGGMASGYEQYF
TRBV19	12	TRBJ1-1	CASKEANTEAFF
TRBV4-1	15	TRBJ2-1	CASSLRDRPRGEQFF
TRBV5-6	15	TRBJ2-3	CASSRDRGTTDTQYF
TRBV7-9	15	TRBJ2-2	CASSSGTDNTGELFF
TRBV12-3/TRBV12-4	13	TRBJ1-5	CASRNGEIQPQHF
TRBV6-1	13	TRBJ2-7	CASSEARIGEQYF
TRBV4-1	14	TRBJ2-1	CASREGGRASEQFF
TRBV2	15	TRBJ2-1	CASREDRGLYNEQFF
TRBV7-3	13	TRBJ1-1	CASSPDRATEAFF
TRBV27	13	TRBJ1-4	CASSFEGGEKLFF
TRBV6-5	16	TRBJ2-1	CASSSQTSGSLNEQFF
TRBV25-1	15	TRBJ2-5	CASRDRLAGQETQYF
TRBV29-1	13	TRBJ1-2	CSVETQGLNGYTF
TRBV12-3/TRBV12-4	13	TRBJ1-2	CASSPSGTKGYTF
TRBV29-1	11	TRBJ1-1	CSVTGFTEAFF
TRBV7-8	17	TRBJ2-2	CASSPASGTANTGELFF
TRBV28	16	TRBJ1-5	CASSSPRGVGNQPQHF
TRBV10-3	14	TRBJ1-1	CAISNRGLNTEAFF
TRBV18	15	TRBJ1-5	CASSRGAQLNQPQHF
TRBV7-9	13	TRBJ1-2	CASSLADIGGYTF
TRBV15	13	TRBJ2-3	CATSRDPMDTQYF
TRBV7-9	13	TRBJ1-2	CASHKADRAGYTF
TRBV9	16	TRBJ1-4	CASSVEAGGNNEKLFF
TRBV19	15	TRBJ2-2	CASSTGLAETGELFF
TRBV7-2	15	TRBJ1-4	CASSASGVTNEKLFF
TRBV10-1	15	TRBJ2-7	CASSESGQGVHEQYF
TRBV7-6	17	TRBJ2-7	CASSLEPSGSQVHEQYF
TRBV7-2	15	TRBJ1-3	CASSFRQSSGNTIYF
TRBV5-4	15	TRBJ1-2	CASSQSTGANYGYTF
TRBV10-1	16	TRBJ2-5	CASSDPTEGRKETQYF
TRBV2	15	TRBJ1-4	CASTEGGATNEKLFF
TRBV9	16	TRBJ2-5	CASSSLWTGREETQYF